This is a list of T cell receptor beta chains from one sample in a study of memory CD4+ T cells and cytomegalovirus serostatus. Some clones are missing from TCRdb's copy, which holds only in-frame ones; the method was immunoSEQ multiplex PCR. This table has approximately 23,000 clones, roughly 76% appearing once. The sequenced sample was memory CD4+ T cells from blood. The source is an adult in good health and CMV-seronegative. CDR3s include the opening cysteine and the closing phenylalanine or tryptophan. The order of the fields is clone size, V gene, D gene, J gene, CDR3 DNA, CDR3 protein. D genes are given only for firm matches. Only part of the rows carry a size: once, few, many, or a class if the clone is expanded.

.	TRBV29-1	.	TRBJ2-7	TGCAGCGTTAATCGACTAGGCGAGCAGTACTTC	CSVNRLGEQYF
.	TRBV19	TRBD1	TRBJ2-7	TGTGCCAGCGTCCAGACAGGGGCCTACGAGCAGTACTTC	CASVQTGAYEQYF
.	TRBV4-3	TRBD1	TRBJ2-5	TGCGCCAGCAGCCAAGCCTCCAGGGGGCGGGCGACCCAGTACTTC	CASSQASRGRATQYF
.	TRBV2	TRBD1	TRBJ1-1	TGTGCCAGCAGTGGTGGGACAGGGGATCCAAGGAACACTGAAGCTTTCTTT	CASSGGTGDPRNTEAFF
.	TRBV4-2	.	TRBJ2-5	TGTGCCAGCAGCCAAGATTCCTCTCGAACTAGCCCTCCCATCGCCGAAGAGACCCAGTACTTC	CASSQDSSRTSPPIAEETQYF
.	TRBV5-1	TRBD1	TRBJ2-1	TGCGCCAGCAGACCCGGGACAGGGGCAGCCAATGAGCAGTTCTTC	CASRPGTGAANEQFF
once	TRBV7-9	.	TRBJ2-7	TGTGCCAGCAGCTTCGACAGCTACGAGCAGTACTTC	CASSFDSYEQYF
.	TRBV2	.	TRBJ2-2	TGTGCCAGCACTCCCGAGGGCACCGGGGAGCTGTTTTTT	CASTPEGTGELFF
few	TRBV4-2	.	TRBJ1-1	TGTGCCAGCAGCCGGATCGACAGTTCTCCCACTGAAGCTTTCTTT	CASSRIDSSPTEAFF
.	TRBV27	TRBD1	TRBJ1-6	TGTGCCAGCAGTTTAGGGACAGGGAAATATTCACCCCTCCACTTT	CASSLGTGKYSPLHF
.	TRBV4-2	.	TRBJ1-3	TGTGCCAGCAGCTTATCCAGAGGGGGAAACACCATATATTTT	CASSLSRGGNTIYF
.	TRBV18	.	TRBJ1-1	TGTGCCAGCTCACCACCGACGGAGAAAAGAACTGAAGCTTTCTTT	CASSPPTEKRTEAFF
.	TRBV5-1	TRBD1	TRBJ2-7	TGCGCCAGCAGGGCGGTTGGGACAGGGAGCTCCTACGAGCAGTACTTC	CASRAVGTGSSYEQYF
.	TRBV28	TRBD1	TRBJ1-1	TGTGCCAGCAGTGGGACAGGGGGCAGGGGCACTGAAGCTTTCTTT	CASSGTGGRGTEAFF
.	TRBV6-4	TRBD2	TRBJ2-1	TGTGCCAGCAGTGACGGGACTAGCGGGAAAGATGAGCAGTTCTTC	CASSDGTSGKDEQFF
once	TRBV4-3	.	TRBJ2-1	TGCGCCAGCAGCCAAGAACTGGGGGCGTGGAATGAGCAGTTCTTC	CASSQELGAWNEQFF
.	TRBV9	.	TRBJ1-4	TGTGCCAGCAGCCCTGACGAGATTACAAGAAATGAAAAACTGTTTTTT	CASSPDEITRNEKLFF
.	TRBV6-1	.	TRBJ1-5	TGTGCCAGCAGACTCAGCAATCAGCCCCAGCATTTT	CASRLSNQPQHF
.	TRBV6-1	.	TRBJ1-5	TGTGCCACCAACTGGTGGGGCAATCAGCCCCAGCATTTT	CATNWWGNQPQHF
.	TRBV30	TRBD2	TRBJ2-7	TGTGCCTGGAGTGCAAGTGAGCGGGGGGCTCAGTACTTC	CAWSASERGAQYF
.	TRBV27	.	TRBJ1-1	TGTGCCAGCAGTTTATCAGGGGACGCACACACTGAAGCTTTCTTT	CASSLSGDAHTEAFF
.	TRBV11-2	TRBD1	TRBJ1-1	TGTGCCAGCAGTAGCTTGGACAGGGGGAGCAACACTGAAGCTTTCTTT	CASSSLDRGSNTEAFF
.	TRBV7-3	TRBD2	TRBJ2-5	TGTGCCAGCAGCTCTGGACTAGCTGGTGAGACCCAGTACTTC	CASSSGLAGETQYF
once	TRBV18	.	TRBJ2-2	TGTGCCAGCTCACCACCTATCAACACCGGGGAGCTGTTTTTT	CASSPPINTGELFF
.	TRBV6-5	TRBD1	TRBJ2-7	TGTGCCAGCAGTTCGGACAGGGCCTACGAGCAGTACTTC	CASSSDRAYEQYF
.	TRBV5-6	.	TRBJ2-4	TGTGCCAGCAGCCCAACAGCCCTAGCCAAAAACATTCAGTACTTC	CASSPTALAKNIQYF
.	TRBV18	TRBD1	TRBJ2-5	TGTGCCAGCTCACTCCCGGACAGGAGGGAGACCCAGTACTTC	CASSLPDRRETQYF
.	TRBV19	TRBD1	TRBJ2-6	TGTGCCAGTTCTACAGGGGTCTTATCTTATAGGGCCAACGTCCTGACTTTC	CASSTGVLSYRANVLTF
once	TRBV9	.	TRBJ1-2	TGTGCCAGCAGCGTGATGCCAGGCAGCTCCGGCTACACCTTC	CASSVMPGSSGYTF
few	TRBV29-1	.	TRBJ1-4	TGCAGCGTTGCGTGGGGTAATGAAAAACTGTTTTTT	CSVAWGNEKLFF
.	TRBV7-2	.	TRBJ1-3	TGTGCCAGCAGTCCCCTAGGGGGAAACACCATATATTTT	CASSPLGGNTIYF
once	TRBV28	.	TRBJ2-5	TGTGCCAGCAGCACTAACCAGGGTCCTCAAGAGACCCAGTACTTC	CASSTNQGPQETQYF
few	TRBV27	.	TRBJ1-1	TGTGCCAGCAGCCCGGGACGGGAGAACACTGAAGCTTTCTTT	CASSPGRENTEAFF
few	TRBV2	.	TRBJ1-1	TGTGCCAGCAGTGGACAGAGCGCTGAAGCTTTCTTT	CASSGQSAEAFF
.	TRBV29-1	.	TRBJ1-5	TGCAGCGTTGAAGGGATAGGACAGCCCCAGCATTTT	CSVEGIGQPQHF
.	TRBV7-9	.	TRBJ2-2	TGTGCCAGCAGGTTCTCCACTAGCAGAGGGACCGGGGAGCTGTTTTTT	CASRFSTSRGTGELFF
once	TRBV7-2	TRBD2	TRBJ2-7	TGTGCCAGCAGGAAGGGGACTAGCCAGTTGGAGCAGTACTTC	CASRKGTSQLEQYF
.	TRBV7-9	TRBD1	TRBJ1-2	TGTGCCAGCAGCTGGGGACAGGAAGAGAGCTACACCTTC	CASSWGQEESYTF
.	TRBV10-3	.	TRBJ1-4	TGTGCCATCAGTGACGGAGTTGGTGACCTAATGAAGAAACTGTTTTTT	CAISDGVGDLMKKLFF
.	TRBV10-2	.	TRBJ1-2	TGCGCCAGCAGTCCCGACAGTTATGGCTACACCTTC	CASSPDSYGYTF
.	TRBV10-3	.	TRBJ2-2	TGTGCCATCAGTCTGGGACAGAACACCGGGGAGCTGTTTTTT	CAISLGQNTGELFF
.	TRBV7-8	.	TRBJ1-1	TGTGCCAGCAGCCAAGGACAGAGCCGCGCTGAAGCTTTCTTT	CASSQGQSRAEAFF
few	TRBV5-1	.	TRBJ1-1	TGCGCCAGCAGCTTGTTGGGCCAGAACACTGAAGCTTTCTTT	CASSLLGQNTEAFF
.	TRBV10-3	.	TRBJ1-3	TGTGCCATCAGTGAGCGGGGACTCTCTGGAAACACCATATATTTT	CAISERGLSGNTIYF
.	TRBV4-2	TRBD2	TRBJ2-1	TGTGCCAGCAGCCAAGAGGCTAGCGGGGGTAGGGAGCAGTTCTTC	CASSQEASGGREQFF
.	TRBV5-6	.	TRBJ1-4	TGTGCCAGCAGCTTGGCAGGGCTTGGGATTCCCGAAAAACTGTTTTTT	CASSLAGLGIPEKLFF
.	TRBV6-5	.	TRBJ2-3	TGTGCCAGCAGTTACTCGATCAGGGGGGTTACAGATACGCAGTATTTT	CASSYSIRGVTDTQYF
.	TRBV14	TRBD1	TRBJ1-1	TGTGCCAGCAGCTCGACAGGGCCAAGCACTGAAGCTTTCTTT	CASSSTGPSTEAFF
few	TRBV27	.	TRBJ1-5	TGTGCCAGCAGTTGGACCAACAATCAGCCCCAGCATTTT	CASSWTNNQPQHF
few	TRBV7-2	.	TRBJ1-5	TGTGCCAGCAGCTTAGATGCTGGCAATCAGCCCCAGCATTTT	CASSLDAGNQPQHF